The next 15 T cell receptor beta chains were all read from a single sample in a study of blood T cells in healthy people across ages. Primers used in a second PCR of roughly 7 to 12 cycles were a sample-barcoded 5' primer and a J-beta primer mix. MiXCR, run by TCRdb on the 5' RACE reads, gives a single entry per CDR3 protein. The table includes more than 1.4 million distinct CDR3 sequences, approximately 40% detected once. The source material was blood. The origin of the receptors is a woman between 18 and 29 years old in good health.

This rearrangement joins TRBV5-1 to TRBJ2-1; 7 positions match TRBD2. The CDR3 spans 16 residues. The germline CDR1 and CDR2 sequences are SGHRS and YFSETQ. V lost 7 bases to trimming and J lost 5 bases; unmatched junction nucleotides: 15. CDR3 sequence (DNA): TGCGCCAGCGGAAACGCGGGGACTATCCTTGACAATGAGCAGTTCTTC. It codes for CASGNAGTILDNEQFF.

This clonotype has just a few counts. The CDR3 protein is CASLRTGNNEQFF. The CDR3 coding sequence is TGTGCCAGCCTGAGGACAGGTAACAATGAGCAGTTCTTC. The V call is TRBV6-1, the J call TRBJ2-1; 7 bases are a match to TRBD1. Looked up from germline, CDR1 is MNHNS and CDR2 is SASEGT. V lost 8 bases and J lost 5; bases outside the gene matches: 6. The length of the CDR3 is 13 residues.

The CDR3 spells CSAPVAGQTIYNEQFF. CDR3 sequence (DNA): TGCAGTGCCCCCGTAGCGGGACAGACAATTTACAATGAGCAGTTCTTC. V usage is TRBV20-1 and J usage is TRBJ2-1, with D possibly TRBD2 on 8 matching bases. Per germline, CDR1 DFQATT and CDR2 SNEGSKA (reference sequence). The CDR3 is 16 amino acids. Trimming took off 6 bases at V and 4 bases at J, with 22 bases between the two ends.

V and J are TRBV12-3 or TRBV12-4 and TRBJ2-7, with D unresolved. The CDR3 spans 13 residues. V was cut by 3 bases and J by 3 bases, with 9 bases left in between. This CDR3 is CASSFLEIYEQYF. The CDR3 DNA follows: TGTGCCAGCAGTTTCTTGGAGATCTACGAGCAGTACTTC.

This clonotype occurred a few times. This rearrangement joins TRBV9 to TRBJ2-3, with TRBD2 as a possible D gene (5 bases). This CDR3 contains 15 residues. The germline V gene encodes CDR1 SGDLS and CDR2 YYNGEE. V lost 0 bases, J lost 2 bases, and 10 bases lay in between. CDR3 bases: TGTGCCAGCAGCGTAGGGAGTAGCGTCACAGATACGCAGTATTTT. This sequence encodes CASSVGSSVTDTQYF.

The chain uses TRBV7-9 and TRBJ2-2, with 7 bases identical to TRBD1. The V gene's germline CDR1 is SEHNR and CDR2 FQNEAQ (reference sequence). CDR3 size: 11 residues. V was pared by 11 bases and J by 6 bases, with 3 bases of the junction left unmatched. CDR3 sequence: CARQGPGELFF. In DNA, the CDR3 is TGTGCCCGACAGGGTCCCGGGGAGCTGTTTTTT. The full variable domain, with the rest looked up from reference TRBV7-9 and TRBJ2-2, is DTGVSQNPRHKITKRGQNVTFRCDPISEHNRLYWYRQTLGQGPEFLTYFQNEAQLEKSRLLSDRFSAERPKGSFSTLEIQRTEQGDSAMYLCARQGPGELFFGEGSRLTVL.

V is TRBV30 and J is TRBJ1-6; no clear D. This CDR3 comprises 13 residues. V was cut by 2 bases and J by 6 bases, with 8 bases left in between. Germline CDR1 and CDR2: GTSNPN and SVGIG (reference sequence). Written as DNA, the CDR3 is TGTGCCTGGAGTCTCGCGATTAATTCACCCCTCCACTTT. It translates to CAWSLAINSPLHF. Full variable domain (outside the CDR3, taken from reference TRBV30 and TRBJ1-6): SQTIHQWPATLVQPVGSPLSLECTVEGTSNPNLYWYRQAAGRGLQLLFYSVGIGQISSEVPQNLSASRPQDRQFILSSKKLLLSDSGFYLCAWSLAINSPLHFGNGTRLTVT.

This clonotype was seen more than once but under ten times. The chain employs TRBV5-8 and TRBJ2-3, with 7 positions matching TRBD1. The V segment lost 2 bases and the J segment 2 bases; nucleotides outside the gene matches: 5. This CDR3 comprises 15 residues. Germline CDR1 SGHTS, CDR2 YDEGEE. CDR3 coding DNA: TGTGCCAGCAGCTTCCGGGACAGTAACACAGATACGCAGTATTTT. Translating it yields CASSFRDSNTDTQYF.

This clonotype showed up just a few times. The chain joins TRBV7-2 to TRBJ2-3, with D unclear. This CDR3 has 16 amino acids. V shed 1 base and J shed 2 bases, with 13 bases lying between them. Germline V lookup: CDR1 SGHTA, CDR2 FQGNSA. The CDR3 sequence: CASSLGLVRLTDTQYF. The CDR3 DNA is TGTGCCAGCAGCTTAGGTCTAGTCCGGCTCACAGATACGCAGTATTTT.

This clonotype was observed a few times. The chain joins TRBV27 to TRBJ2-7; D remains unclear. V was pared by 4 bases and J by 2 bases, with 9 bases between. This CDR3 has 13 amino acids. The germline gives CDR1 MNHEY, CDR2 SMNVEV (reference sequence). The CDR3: CASSWSATYEQYF. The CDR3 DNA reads TGTGCCAGCAGTTGGTCAGCAACCTACGAGCAGTACTTC.

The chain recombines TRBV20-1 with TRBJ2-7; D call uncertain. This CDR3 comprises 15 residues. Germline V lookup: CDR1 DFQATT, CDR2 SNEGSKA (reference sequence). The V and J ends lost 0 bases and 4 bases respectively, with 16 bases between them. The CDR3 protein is CSARDTVRQEYEQYF. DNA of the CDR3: TGCAGTGCTAGAGATACTGTGAGACAAGAATACGAGCAGTACTTC.

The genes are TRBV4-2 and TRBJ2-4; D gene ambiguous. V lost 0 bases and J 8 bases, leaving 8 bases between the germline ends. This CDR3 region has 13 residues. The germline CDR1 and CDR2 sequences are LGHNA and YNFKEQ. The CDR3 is CASSQDTWDIQYF. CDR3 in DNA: TGTGCCAGCAGCCAAGATACGTGGGACATTCAGTACTTC.

CDR3 amino acids: CASRTGSSGANVLTF. The CDR3 DNA reads as TGTGCCAGCAGAACCGGAAGCTCTGGGGCCAACGTCCTGACTTTC. The chain employs TRBV6-5 and TRBJ2-6, with D unclear. Between the trimmed V and J ends, which lost 6 bases and 0 bases, there was a span of 9 bases. CDR1 is MNHEY and CDR2 is SVGAGI in the germline V gene. The CDR3 length is 15 residues.

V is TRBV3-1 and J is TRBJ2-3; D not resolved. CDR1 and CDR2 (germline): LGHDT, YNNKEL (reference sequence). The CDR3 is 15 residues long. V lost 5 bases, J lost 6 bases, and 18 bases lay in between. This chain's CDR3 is CASSSLANFSDTQYF. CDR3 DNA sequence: TGTGCCAGCAGCTCCCTCGCTAATTTTTCGGATACGCAGTATTTT.

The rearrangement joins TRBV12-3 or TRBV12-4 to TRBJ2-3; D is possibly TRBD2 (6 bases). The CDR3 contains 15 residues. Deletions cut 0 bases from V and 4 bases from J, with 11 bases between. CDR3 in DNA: TGTGCCAGCAGTTTAGCGGGAGGTAGCGCAGATACGCAGTATTTT. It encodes CASSLAGGSADTQYF.